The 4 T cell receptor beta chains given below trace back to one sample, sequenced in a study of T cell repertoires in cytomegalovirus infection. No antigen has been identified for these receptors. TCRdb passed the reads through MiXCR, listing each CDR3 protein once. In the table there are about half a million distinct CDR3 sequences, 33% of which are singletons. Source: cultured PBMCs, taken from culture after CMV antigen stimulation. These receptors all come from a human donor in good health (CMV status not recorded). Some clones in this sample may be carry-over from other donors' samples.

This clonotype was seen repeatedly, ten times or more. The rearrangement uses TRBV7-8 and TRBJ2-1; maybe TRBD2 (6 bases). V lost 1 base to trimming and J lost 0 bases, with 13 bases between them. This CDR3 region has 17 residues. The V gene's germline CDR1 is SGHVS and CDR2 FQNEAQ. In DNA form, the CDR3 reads TGTGCCAGCAGCTTAGGCGTGGCGGGATACTCCTACAATGAGCAGTTCTTC. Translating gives CASSLGVAGYSYNEQFF. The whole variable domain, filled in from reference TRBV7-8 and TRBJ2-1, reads GAGVSQSPRYKVAKRGQDVALRCDPISGHVSLFWYQQALGQGPEFLTYFQNEAQLDKSGLPSDRFFAERPEGSVSTLKIQRTQQEDSAVYLCASSLGVAGYSYNEQFFGPGTRLTVL.

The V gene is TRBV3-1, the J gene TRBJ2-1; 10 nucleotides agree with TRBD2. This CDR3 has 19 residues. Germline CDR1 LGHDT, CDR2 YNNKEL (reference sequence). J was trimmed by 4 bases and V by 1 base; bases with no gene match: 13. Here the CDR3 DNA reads TGTGCCAGCAGCCAAGGTCTAGCGGGAGATTGGACGGCTTACAATGAGCAGTTCTTC. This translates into CASSQGLAGDWTAYNEQFF.

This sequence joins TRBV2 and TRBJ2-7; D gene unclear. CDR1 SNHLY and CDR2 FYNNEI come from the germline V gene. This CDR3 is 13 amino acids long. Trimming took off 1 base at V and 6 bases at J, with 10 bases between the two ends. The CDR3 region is CASSEDGSGEQYF. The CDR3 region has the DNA TGTGCCAGCAGTGAAGACGGGTCAGGCGAGCAGTACTTC.

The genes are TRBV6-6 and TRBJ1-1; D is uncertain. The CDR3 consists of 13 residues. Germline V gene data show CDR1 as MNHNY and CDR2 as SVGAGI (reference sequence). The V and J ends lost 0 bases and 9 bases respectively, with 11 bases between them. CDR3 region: CASSYSGGSQAFF. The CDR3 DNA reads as TGTGCCAGCAGTTACTCGGGAGGTAGTCAAGCTTTCTTT.